The rows below give T cell receptor beta chains drawn from one sample of a study of graft-versus-host responses after intestinal transplantation. TCRdb's copy holds only in-frame clones and misses some; the assay was immunoSEQ multiplex PCR. This table has around 90,000 clones, around 92% appearing once. These receptors have no identified antigens. The material was unstimulated CD8+ T cells sorted from spleen or lymph node cells, obtained before transplant. All receptors come from a human donor who was the organ donor for an intestinal transplant. The CDR3 runs from the conserved cysteine through the conserved F or W. A D gene is named only where the DNA matches it firmly. The listing skips clone size in some rows; elsewhere it reads once, few, many or a size class.

d_call: -
j_call: TRBJ1-1
v_call: TRBV6-5
clone_size: -
cdr3_nt: TGTGCCAGCAGTTATAACAGGATTCGGAACACTGAAGCTTTCTTT
cdr3_aa: CASSYNRIRNTEAFF

d_call: -
j_call: TRBJ1-1
v_call: TRBV30
clone_size: -
cdr3_nt: TGTGCCTGGAGTGTTAATACAGGAGACGCTTTCTTT
cdr3_aa: CAWSVNTGDAFF

d_call: TRBD2
j_call: TRBJ2-1
v_call: TRBV5-1
clone_size: -
cdr3_nt: TGCGCCAGCAGCTTGGCCTCTAGCGGGGTCTCCTACAATGAGCAGTTCTTC
cdr3_aa: CASSLASSGVSYNEQFF

d_call: -
j_call: TRBJ1-2
v_call: TRBV13
clone_size: -
cdr3_nt: TGTGCCAGCAGCTCCGCCGCACAGGGATTAGGGGGAACCTTC
cdr3_aa: CASSSAAQGLGGTF

d_call: -
j_call: TRBJ1-1
v_call: TRBV27
clone_size: -
cdr3_nt: TGTGCCAGCAGTTTAGTAGAAAACACTGAAGCTTTCTTT
cdr3_aa: CASSLVENTEAFF

d_call: TRBD1
j_call: TRBJ1-3
v_call: TRBV5-1
clone_size: -
cdr3_nt: TGCGCCAGCAGCTTGGTCTCAGGGGGCTTCGGAAACACCATATATTTT
cdr3_aa: CASSLVSGGFGNTIYF

d_call: TRBD2
j_call: TRBJ2-1
v_call: TRBV7-9
clone_size: -
cdr3_nt: TGTGCCAGCAGCGAGAGGGGGGGACTAGCGGGGTACAATGAGCAGTTCTTC
cdr3_aa: CASSERGGLAGYNEQFF

d_call: TRBD1
j_call: TRBJ2-2
v_call: TRBV5-1
clone_size: -
cdr3_nt: TGCGCCAGCAGAACTGAGACAGGGGGCCTGGCCGGGGAGCTGTTTTTT
cdr3_aa: CASRTETGGLAGELFF

d_call: TRBD2
j_call: TRBJ2-2
v_call: TRBV10-1
clone_size: -
cdr3_nt: TGCGCCAGCAACGAGGGGGCTAGCGGGGGGGCCGGGGACACCGGGGAGCTGTTTTTT
cdr3_aa: CASNEGASGGAGDTGELFF

d_call: TRBD1
j_call: TRBJ2-7
v_call: TRBV5-6
clone_size: -
cdr3_nt: TGTGCCAGCAGCTTGGGGACAGGACTTTACGAGCAGTACTTC
cdr3_aa: CASSLGTGLYEQYF

d_call: TRBD1
j_call: TRBJ1-6
v_call: TRBV5-1
clone_size: -
cdr3_nt: TGCGCCAGCAGCTTGTTTGGGGACAGCAATTCACCCCTCCACTTT
cdr3_aa: CASSLFGDSNSPLHF

d_call: -
j_call: TRBJ1-1
v_call: TRBV27
clone_size: once
cdr3_nt: TGTGCCAGCAGCCCGGGACACCCCATGAACACTGAAGCTTTCTTT
cdr3_aa: CASSPGHPMNTEAFF

d_call: -
j_call: TRBJ2-7
v_call: TRBV25-1
clone_size: few
cdr3_nt: TGTGCCAGCAGTGACCGTTACCGGACACCCCATCATGCCTACGAGCAGTACTTC
cdr3_aa: CASSDRYRTPHHAYEQYF

d_call: -
j_call: TRBJ2-1
v_call: TRBV5-8
clone_size: -
cdr3_nt: TGTGCCAGCAGCTTGGCCCATAGCTCCTACAATGAGCAGTTCTTC
cdr3_aa: CASSLAHSSYNEQFF

d_call: -
j_call: TRBJ2-7
v_call: TRBV5-1
clone_size: -
cdr3_nt: TGCGCCAGCAGCTTGTCGGCGGGCTACGAGCAGTACTTC
cdr3_aa: CASSLSAGYEQYF

d_call: -
j_call: TRBJ2-7
v_call: TRBV7-3
clone_size: -
cdr3_nt: TGTGCCAGCAGCTCAGGGCCGGGTTACGAGCAGTACTTC
cdr3_aa: CASSSGPGYEQYF

d_call: -
j_call: TRBJ1-1
v_call: TRBV10-2
clone_size: -
cdr3_nt: TGCGCCAGCAGTGGGGCCAGGGGCTTGGAAGCTTTCTTT
cdr3_aa: CASSGARGLEAFF

d_call: TRBD2
j_call: TRBJ2-7
v_call: TRBV25-1
clone_size: -
cdr3_nt: TGTGCCAGCAGTGAATATTTTGCGGCGGGAGGGCAAGACGAGCAGTACTTC
cdr3_aa: CASSEYFAAGGQDEQYF

d_call: -
j_call: TRBJ1-5
v_call: TRBV5-5
clone_size: -
cdr3_nt: TGTGCCAGCAGCTGGGACATAAATCAGCCCCAGCATTTT
cdr3_aa: CASSWDINQPQHF

d_call: -
j_call: TRBJ2-3
v_call: TRBV20-1
clone_size: -
cdr3_nt: TGCAGTGCGGAGGTAGATACGCAGTACTTT
cdr3_aa: CSAEVDTQYF

d_call: -
j_call: TRBJ2-1
v_call: TRBV6-6
clone_size: few
cdr3_nt: TGTGCCAGCAGTTACTCCCAGGGCAATGAGCAGTTCTTC
cdr3_aa: CASSYSQGNEQFF

d_call: TRBD1
j_call: TRBJ1-5
v_call: TRBV30
clone_size: -
cdr3_nt: TGTGCCTGGAGTGAACCCGGGACAGGATATTATAGCAATCAGCCCCAGCATTTT
cdr3_aa: CAWSEPGTGYYSNQPQHF

d_call: TRBD2
j_call: TRBJ2-5
v_call: TRBV6-5
clone_size: -
cdr3_nt: TGTGCCAGCAGTTACTCCGGACTAGCTTTTGAGACCCAGTACTTC
cdr3_aa: CASSYSGLAFETQYF

d_call: -
j_call: TRBJ2-3
v_call: TRBV5-1
clone_size: -
cdr3_nt: TGCGCCAGCAGCCCGACTACGGACAGCACAGATACGCAGTATTTT
cdr3_aa: CASSPTTDSTDTQYF

d_call: TRBD1
j_call: TRBJ2-7
v_call: TRBV27
clone_size: -
cdr3_nt: TGTGCCAGCAGAACAGGGGGCGCAGATCTCAAGCAGTACTTC
cdr3_aa: CASRTGGADLKQYF

d_call: TRBD1
j_call: TRBJ2-7
v_call: TRBV7-2
clone_size: -
cdr3_nt: TGTGCCAGCAGCCCTCTACCAGTCCAACAGGGGTACGAGCAGTACTTC
cdr3_aa: CASSPLPVQQGYEQYF

d_call: TRBD1
j_call: TRBJ1-4
v_call: TRBV6-5
clone_size: -
cdr3_nt: TGTGCCAGCAGTTCCAAAAGGGGGACAGACAATGAAAAACTGTTTTTT
cdr3_aa: CASSSKRGTDNEKLFF

d_call: TRBD1
j_call: TRBJ1-5
v_call: TRBV2
clone_size: few
cdr3_nt: TGTGCCAGCAGTGGACCTAGGACAGGGAGCAATCAGCCCCAGCATTTT
cdr3_aa: CASSGPRTGSNQPQHF

d_call: TRBD1
j_call: TRBJ1-1
v_call: TRBV4-1
clone_size: -
cdr3_nt: TGCGCCAGCAGCCAAGATGTAGGACAGGGATTAGGAGATTGGACTGAAGCTTTCTTT
cdr3_aa: CASSQDVGQGLGDWTEAFF

d_call: TRBD2
j_call: TRBJ2-2
v_call: TRBV29-1
clone_size: -
cdr3_nt: TGCAGCGTTGGAGGACTAGCGGGGGGGCCTCACACCGGGGAGCTGTTTTTT
cdr3_aa: CSVGGLAGGPHTGELFF

d_call: TRBD1
j_call: TRBJ2-1
v_call: TRBV28
clone_size: -
cdr3_nt: TGTGCCAGTATTAGACAGGGACCATACAATGAGCAGTTCTTC
cdr3_aa: CASIRQGPYNEQFF

d_call: TRBD1
j_call: TRBJ1-2
v_call: TRBV28
clone_size: -
cdr3_nt: TGTGCCAGCAGCCCCGGGACAGGGCCGTATGGCTACACCTTC
cdr3_aa: CASSPGTGPYGYTF

d_call: -
j_call: TRBJ2-7
v_call: TRBV4-1
clone_size: -
cdr3_nt: TGCGCCAGCAGCCAAGATGGGCCAAGCTCCTACGAGCAGTACTTC
cdr3_aa: CASSQDGPSSYEQYF